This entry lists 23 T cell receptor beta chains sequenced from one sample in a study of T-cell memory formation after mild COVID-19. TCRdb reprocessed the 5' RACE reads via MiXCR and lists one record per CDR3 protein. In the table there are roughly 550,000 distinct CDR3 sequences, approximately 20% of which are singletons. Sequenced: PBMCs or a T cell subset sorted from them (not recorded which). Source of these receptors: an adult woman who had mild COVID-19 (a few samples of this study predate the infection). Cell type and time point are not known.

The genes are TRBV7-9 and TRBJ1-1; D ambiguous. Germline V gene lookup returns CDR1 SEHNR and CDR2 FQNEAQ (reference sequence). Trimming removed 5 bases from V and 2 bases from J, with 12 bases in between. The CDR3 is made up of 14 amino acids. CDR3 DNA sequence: TGTGCCAGCAGCAGAAGGGAAGGCAACACTGAAGCTTTCTTT. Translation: CASSRREGNTEAFF.

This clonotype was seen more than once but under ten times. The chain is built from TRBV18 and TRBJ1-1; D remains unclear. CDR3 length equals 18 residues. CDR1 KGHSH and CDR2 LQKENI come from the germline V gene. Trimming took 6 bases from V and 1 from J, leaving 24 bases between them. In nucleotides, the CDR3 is TGTGCCAGCTCTCTAGTAGTTGGAGGGCCACGTAAGAACACTGAAGCTTTCTTT. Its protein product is CASSLVVGGPRKNTEAFF.

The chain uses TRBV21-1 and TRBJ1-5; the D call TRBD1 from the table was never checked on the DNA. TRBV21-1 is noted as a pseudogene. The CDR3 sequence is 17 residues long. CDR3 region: CASYRKGGGNSNQPQHF. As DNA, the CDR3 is TGTGCCAGCTACCGGAAGGGGGGGGGAAATAGCAATCAGCCCCAGCATTTT.

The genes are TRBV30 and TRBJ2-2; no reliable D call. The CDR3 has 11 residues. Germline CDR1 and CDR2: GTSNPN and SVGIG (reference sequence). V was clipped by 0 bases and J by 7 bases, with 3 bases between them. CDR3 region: CAWSVRGELFF. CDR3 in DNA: TGTGCCTGGAGTGTACGCGGGGAGCTGTTTTTT.

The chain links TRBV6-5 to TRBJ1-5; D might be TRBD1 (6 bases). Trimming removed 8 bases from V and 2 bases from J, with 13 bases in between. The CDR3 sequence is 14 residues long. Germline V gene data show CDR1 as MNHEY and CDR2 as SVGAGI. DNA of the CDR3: TGTGCCAGCGCCGCGAGGGGGGGCAATCAGCCCCAGCATTTT. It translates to CASAARGGNQPQHF.

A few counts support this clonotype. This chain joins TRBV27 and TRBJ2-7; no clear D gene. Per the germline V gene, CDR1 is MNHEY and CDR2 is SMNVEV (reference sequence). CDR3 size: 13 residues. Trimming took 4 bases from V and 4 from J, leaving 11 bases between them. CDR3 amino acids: CASSWNPAYEQYF. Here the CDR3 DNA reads TGTGCCAGCAGTTGGAATCCCGCTTACGAGCAGTACTTC.

The CDR3 loop is CASREQGTYEQYF. For the CDR3, the DNA is TGTGCCAGCAGGGAACAGGGAACCTACGAGCAGTACTTC. This chain joins TRBV6-2 or TRBV6-3 and TRBJ2-7; TRBD1 might be the D (6 bases). V was clipped by 6 bases and J by 2 bases, with 11 bases between them. CDR3 length: 13 amino acids. Germline lookup yields CDR1 MNHEY and CDR2 SVGEGT.

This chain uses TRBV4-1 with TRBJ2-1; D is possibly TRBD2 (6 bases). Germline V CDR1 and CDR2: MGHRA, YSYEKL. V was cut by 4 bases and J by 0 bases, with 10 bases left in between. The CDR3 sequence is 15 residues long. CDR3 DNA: TGCGCCAGCAGCCGCGGGACGGACTCCTACAATGAGCAGTTCTTC. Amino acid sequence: CASSRGTDSYNEQFF.

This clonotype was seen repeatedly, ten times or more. CDR3 region: CASSQDGEAYEQYF. The CDR3 coding sequence is TGTGCCAGCAGCCAAGACGGGGAGGCCTACGAGCAGTACTTC. The V and J genes are TRBV4-2 and TRBJ2-7; possibly TRBD2 for D (6 bases). CDR1 LGHNA and CDR2 YNFKEQ come from the germline V gene. The CDR3 has 14 residues. V lost 0 bases to trimming and J lost 2 bases, with 8 bases between them.

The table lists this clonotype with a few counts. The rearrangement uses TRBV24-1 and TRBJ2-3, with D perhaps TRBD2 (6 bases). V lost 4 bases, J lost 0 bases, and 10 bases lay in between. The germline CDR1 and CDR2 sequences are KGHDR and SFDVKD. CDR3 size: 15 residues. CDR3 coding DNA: TGTGCCACCAGTGAGGGGGGATTTAGCACAGATACGCAGTATTTT. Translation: CATSEGGFSTDTQYF.

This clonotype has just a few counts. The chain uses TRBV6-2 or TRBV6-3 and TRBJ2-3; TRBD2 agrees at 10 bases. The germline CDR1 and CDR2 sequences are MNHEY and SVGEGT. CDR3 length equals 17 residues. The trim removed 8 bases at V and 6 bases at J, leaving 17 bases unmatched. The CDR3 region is CASGESGRAPGIDTQYF. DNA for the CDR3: TGTGCCAGCGGAGAGAGCGGGAGGGCCCCTGGCATTGATACGCAGTATTTT.

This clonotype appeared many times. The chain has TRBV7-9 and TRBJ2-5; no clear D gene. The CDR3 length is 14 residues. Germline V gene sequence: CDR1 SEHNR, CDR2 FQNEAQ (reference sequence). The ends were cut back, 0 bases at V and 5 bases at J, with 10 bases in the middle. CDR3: CASSLAMALETQYF. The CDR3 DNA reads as TGTGCCAGCAGCTTAGCTATGGCGCTTGAGACCCAGTACTTC. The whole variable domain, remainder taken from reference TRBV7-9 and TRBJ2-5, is DTGVSQNPRHKITKRGQNVTFRCDPISEHNRLYWYRQTLGQGPEFLTYFQNEAQLEKSRLLSDRFSAERPKGSFSTLEIQRTEQGDSAMYLCASSLAMALETQYFGPGTRLLVL.

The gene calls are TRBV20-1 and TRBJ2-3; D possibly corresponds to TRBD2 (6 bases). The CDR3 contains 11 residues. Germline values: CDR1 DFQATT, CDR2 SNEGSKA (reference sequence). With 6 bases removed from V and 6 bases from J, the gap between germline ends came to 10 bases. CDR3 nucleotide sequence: TGCAGTGCCCCGGGACTCGATACGCAGTATTTT. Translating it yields CSAPGLDTQYF.

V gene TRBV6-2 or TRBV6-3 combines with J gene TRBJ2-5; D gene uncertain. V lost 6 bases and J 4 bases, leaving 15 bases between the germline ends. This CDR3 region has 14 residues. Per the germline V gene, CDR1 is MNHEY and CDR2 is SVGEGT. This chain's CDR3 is CASSLGSPGETQYF. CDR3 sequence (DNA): TGTGCCAGCAGCCTGGGAAGCCCAGGAGAGACCCAGTACTTC.

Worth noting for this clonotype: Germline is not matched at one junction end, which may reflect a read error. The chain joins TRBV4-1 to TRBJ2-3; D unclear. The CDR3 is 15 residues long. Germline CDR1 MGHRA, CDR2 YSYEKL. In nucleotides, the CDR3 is TGCGCCAGCAGCCAAGATTGGGCAGAACGGTCCTACCACTCTTTT. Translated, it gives CASSQDWAERSYHSF.

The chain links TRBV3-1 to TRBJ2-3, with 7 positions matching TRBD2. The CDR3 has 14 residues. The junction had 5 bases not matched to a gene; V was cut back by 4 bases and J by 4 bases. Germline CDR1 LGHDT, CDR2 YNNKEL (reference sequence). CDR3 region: CASSLQAGADTQYF. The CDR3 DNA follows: TGTGCCAGCAGCCTCCAGGCGGGGGCAGATACGCAGTATTTT.

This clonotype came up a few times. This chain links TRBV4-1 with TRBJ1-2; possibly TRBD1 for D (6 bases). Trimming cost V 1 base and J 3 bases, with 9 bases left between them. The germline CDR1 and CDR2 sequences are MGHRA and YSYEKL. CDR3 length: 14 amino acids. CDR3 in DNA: TGCGCCAGCAGCCAAGGGAAGGGGGACTATGGCTACACCTTC. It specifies CASSQGKGDYGYTF.

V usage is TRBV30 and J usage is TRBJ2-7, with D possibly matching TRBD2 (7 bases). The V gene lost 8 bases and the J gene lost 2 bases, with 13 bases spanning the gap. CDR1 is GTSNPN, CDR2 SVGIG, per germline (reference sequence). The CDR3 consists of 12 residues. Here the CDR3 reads CAGGGGTYEQYF. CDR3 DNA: TGTGCCGGAGGGGGGGGAACCTACGAGCAGTACTTC.

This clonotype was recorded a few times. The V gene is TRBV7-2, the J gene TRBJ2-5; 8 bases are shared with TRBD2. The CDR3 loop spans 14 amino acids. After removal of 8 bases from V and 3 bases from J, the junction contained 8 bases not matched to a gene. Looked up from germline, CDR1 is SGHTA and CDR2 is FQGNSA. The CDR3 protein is CASRRAGDKETQYF. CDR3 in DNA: TGTGCCAGCCGCCGAGCGGGGGATAAAGAGACCCAGTACTTC.

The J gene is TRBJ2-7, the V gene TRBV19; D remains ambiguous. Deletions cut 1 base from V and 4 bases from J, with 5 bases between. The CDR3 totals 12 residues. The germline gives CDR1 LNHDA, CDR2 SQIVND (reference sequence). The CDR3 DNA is TGTGCCAGTAGTATAGCTGGGTACGAGCAGTACTTC. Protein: CASSIAGYEQYF.

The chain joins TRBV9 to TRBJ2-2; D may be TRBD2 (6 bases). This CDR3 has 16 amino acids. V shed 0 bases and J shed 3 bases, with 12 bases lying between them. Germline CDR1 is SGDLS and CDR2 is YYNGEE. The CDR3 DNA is TGTGCCAGCAGCGTAGGGGTGGGAGGCCACACCGGGGAGCTGTTTTTT. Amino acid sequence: CASSVGVGGHTGELFF.

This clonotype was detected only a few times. CDR3 region: CASSPLTSGEQYF. The CDR3 coding sequence is TGTGCCAGCAGTCCCTTGACTAGCGGTGAGCAGTACTTC. J is TRBJ2-7 and V is TRBV9, with TRBD2 matching 9 bases. The CDR3 has 13 residues. Germline values: CDR1 SGDLS, CDR2 YYNGEE. V dropped 5 bases and J dropped 7; count of bases not matched to a gene: 7.

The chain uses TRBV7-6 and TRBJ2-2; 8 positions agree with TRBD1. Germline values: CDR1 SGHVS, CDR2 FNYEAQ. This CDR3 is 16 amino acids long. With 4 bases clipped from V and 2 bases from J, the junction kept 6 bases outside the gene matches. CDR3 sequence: CASSSRTGTNTGELFF. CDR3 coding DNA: TGTGCCAGCAGCTCCCGGACAGGGACCAACACCGGGGAGCTGTTTTTT.